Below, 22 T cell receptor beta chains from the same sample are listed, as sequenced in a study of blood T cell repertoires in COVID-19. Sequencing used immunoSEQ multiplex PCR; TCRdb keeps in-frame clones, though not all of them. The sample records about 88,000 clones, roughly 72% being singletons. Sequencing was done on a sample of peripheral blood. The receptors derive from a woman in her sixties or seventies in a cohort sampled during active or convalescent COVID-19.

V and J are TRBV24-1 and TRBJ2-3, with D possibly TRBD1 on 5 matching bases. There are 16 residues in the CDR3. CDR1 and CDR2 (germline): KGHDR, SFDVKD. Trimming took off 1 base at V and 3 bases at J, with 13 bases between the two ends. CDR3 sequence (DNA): TGTGCCACCAGTGATTTCTCCAGGGATGGGACAGATACGCAGTATTTT. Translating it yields CATSDFSRDGTDTQYF.

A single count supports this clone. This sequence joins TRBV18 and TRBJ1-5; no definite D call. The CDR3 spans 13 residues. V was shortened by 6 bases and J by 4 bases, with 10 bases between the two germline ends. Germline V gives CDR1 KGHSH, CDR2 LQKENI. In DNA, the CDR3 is TGTGCCAGCTCGACAAGCGGGAATCAGCCCCAGCATTTT. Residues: CASSTSGNQPQHF.

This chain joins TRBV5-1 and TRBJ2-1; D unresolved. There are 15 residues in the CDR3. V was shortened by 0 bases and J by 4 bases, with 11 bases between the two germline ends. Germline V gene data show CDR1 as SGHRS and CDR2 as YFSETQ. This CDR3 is CASSLVSEPYNEQFF. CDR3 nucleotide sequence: TGCGCCAGCAGCTTGGTTTCAGAACCTTACAATGAGCAGTTCTTC.

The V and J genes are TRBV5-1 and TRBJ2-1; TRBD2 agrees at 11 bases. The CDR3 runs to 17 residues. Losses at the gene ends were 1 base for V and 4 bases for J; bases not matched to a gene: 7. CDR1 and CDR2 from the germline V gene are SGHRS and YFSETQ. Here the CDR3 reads CASSLPLAGGPYNEQFF. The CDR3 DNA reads TGCGCCAGCAGCTTGCCCCTAGCGGGGGGCCCTTACAATGAGCAGTTCTTC.

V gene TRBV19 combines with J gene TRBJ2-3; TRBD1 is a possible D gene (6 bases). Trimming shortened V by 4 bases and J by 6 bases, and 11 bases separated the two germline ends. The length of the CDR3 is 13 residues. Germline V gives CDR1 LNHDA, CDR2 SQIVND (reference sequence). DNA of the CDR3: TGTGCCAGTAGTACCGGACAGACTGATACGCAGTATTTT. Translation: CASSTGQTDTQYF.

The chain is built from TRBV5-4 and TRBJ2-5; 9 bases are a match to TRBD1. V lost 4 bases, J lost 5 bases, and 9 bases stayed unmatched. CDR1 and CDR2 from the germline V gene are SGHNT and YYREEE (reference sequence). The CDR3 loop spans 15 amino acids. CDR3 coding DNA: TGTGCCAGCAGCCCCCAGAACAGGGGGCGGGAGACCCAGTACTTC. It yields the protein CASSPQNRGRETQYF. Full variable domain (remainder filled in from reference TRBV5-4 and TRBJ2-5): ETGVTQSPTHLIKTRGQQVTLRCSSQSGHNTVSWYQQALGQGPQFIFQYYREEENGRGNFPPRFSGLQFPNYSSELNVNALELDDSALYLCASSPQNRGRETQYFGPGTRLLVL.

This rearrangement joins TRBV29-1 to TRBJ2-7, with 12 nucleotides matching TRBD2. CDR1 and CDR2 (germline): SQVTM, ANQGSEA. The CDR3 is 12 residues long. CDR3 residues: CKAGTSGYEQYF. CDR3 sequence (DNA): TGCAAAGCCGGGACTAGCGGGTACGAGCAGTACTTC.

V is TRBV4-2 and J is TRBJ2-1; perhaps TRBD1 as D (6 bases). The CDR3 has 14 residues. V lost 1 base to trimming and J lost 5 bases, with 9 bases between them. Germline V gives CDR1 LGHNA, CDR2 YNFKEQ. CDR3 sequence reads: CASSQVRGDNEQFF. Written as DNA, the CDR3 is TGTGCCAGCAGCCAAGTCAGGGGCGACAATGAGCAGTTCTTC.

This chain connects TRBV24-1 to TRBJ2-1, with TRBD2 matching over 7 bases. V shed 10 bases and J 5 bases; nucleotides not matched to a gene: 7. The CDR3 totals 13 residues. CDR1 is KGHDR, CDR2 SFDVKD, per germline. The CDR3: CATLGGDHNEQFF. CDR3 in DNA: TGTGCCACTTTGGGGGGGGACCACAATGAGCAGTTCTTC.

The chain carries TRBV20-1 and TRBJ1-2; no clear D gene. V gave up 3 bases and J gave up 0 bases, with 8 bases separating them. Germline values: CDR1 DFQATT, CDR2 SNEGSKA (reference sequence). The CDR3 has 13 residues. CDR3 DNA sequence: TGCAGTGCTAGTTCCAGAACTAACTATGGCTACACCTTC. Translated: CSASSRTNYGYTF.

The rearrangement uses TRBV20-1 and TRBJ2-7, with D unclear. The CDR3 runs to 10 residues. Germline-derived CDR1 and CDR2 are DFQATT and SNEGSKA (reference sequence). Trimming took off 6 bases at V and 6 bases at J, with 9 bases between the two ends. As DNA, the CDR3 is TGCAGTGCCCACAAAGTCGAGCAGTACTTC. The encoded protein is CSAHKVEQYF.

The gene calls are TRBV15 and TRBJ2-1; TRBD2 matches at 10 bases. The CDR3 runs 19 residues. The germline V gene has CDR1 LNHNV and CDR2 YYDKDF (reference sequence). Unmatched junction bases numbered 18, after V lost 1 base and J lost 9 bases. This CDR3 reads CATSRGLAGSFGIGGEQFF. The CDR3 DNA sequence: TGTGCCACCAGCAGAGGACTAGCGGGTTCTTTCGGTATTGGCGGTGAGCAGTTCTTC.

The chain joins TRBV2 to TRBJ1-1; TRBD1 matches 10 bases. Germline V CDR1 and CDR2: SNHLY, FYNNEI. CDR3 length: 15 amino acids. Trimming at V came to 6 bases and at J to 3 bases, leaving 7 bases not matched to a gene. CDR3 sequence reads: CASSEGTGVYTEAFF. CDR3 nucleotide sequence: TGTGCCAGCAGCGAGGGGACAGGGGTCTACACTGAAGCTTTCTTT.

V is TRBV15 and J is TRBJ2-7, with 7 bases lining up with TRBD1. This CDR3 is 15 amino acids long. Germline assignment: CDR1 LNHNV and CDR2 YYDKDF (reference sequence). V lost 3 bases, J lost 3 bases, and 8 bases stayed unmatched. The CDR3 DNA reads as TGTGCCACCAGCAGGGCAACAGGGGAGTTCTACGAGCAGTACTTC. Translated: CATSRATGEFYEQYF.

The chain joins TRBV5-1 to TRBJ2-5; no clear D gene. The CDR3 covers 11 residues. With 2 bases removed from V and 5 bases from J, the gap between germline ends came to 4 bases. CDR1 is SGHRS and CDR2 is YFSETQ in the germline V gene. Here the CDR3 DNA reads TGCGCCAGCAGCTTACTGGAGACCCAGTACTTC. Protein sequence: CASSLLETQYF.

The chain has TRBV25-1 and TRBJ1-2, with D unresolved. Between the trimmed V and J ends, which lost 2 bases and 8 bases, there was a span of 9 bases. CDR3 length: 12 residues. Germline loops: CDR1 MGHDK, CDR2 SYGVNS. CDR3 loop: CASSEVGNGYTF. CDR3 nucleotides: TGTGCCAGCAGTGAAGTCGGGAACGGCTACACCTTC.

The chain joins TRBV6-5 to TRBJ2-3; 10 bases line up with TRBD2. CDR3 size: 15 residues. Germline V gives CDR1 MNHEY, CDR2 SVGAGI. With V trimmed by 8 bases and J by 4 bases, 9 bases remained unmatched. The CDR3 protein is CASWESGGAADTQYF. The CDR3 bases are TGTGCCAGCTGGGAGAGCGGGGGGGCCGCAGATACGCAGTATTTT.

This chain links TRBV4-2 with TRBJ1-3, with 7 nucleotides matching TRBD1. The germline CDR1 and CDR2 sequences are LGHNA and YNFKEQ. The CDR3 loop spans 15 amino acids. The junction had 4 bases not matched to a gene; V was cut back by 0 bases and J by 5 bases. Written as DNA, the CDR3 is TGTGCCAGCAGCCAAGATAAGGGGGCCCGAAACACCATATATTTT. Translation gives CASSQDKGARNTIYF.

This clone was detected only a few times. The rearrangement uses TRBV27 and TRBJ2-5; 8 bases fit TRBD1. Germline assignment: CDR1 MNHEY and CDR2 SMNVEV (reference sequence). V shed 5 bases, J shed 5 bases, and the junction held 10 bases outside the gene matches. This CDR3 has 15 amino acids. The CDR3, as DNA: TGTGCCAGCAGTAAACGACAGGGGTATACGGAGACCCAGTACTTC. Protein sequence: CASSKRQGYTETQYF.

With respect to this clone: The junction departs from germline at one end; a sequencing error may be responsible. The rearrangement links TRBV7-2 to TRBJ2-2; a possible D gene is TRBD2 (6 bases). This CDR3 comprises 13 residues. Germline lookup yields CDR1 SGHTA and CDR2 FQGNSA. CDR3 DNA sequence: TGTGCCAGCAGCTTAGGGGTGGGCGGGGAGCCGTTTTTT. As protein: CASSLGVGGEPFF.

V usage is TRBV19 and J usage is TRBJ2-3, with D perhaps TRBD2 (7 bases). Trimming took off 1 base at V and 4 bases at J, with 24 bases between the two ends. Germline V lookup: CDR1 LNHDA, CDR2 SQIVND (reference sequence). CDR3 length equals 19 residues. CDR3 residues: CASSIVVPSGGVWADTQYF. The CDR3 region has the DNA TGTGCCAGTAGTATAGTAGTTCCCTCGGGGGGCGTCTGGGCAGATACGCAGTATTTT.

The CDR3 sequence is CASSLVDRPDTQYF. The DNA of the CDR3 is TGTGCCAGCAGCTTGGTTGACAGACCTGATACGCAGTATTTT. V gene TRBV5-6 combines with J gene TRBJ2-3, with a weak D call TRBD1 (5 bases). V lost 0 bases, J lost 6 bases, and 11 bases lay in between. The germline CDR1 and CDR2 sequences are SGHDT and YYEEEE. The CDR3 is made up of 14 amino acids.